Listed here are 15 T cell receptor beta chains from one sample, sequenced in a study of T cell responses to AZD1222 COVID-19 vaccine (dated by TCRdb to the early 2020s). Receptors were amplified or captured by the immunoSEQ multiplex PCR assay. Sourced from immuneACCESS, this table was stored by TCRdb with only in-frame sequences that have V and J called. A share of the clones is absent; for the studies checked, an unresolved V gene accounts for under half, and the remainder has no known explanation. For this sample the table gives about 39,000 clones, of which about 90% were detected only once. 26% of the sample is in the top ten clones. Interpreted using the paper, the time point label stands for: about 28 days (+/-7) after the second vaccine dose. This sample's treatment or condition label indicates: meningococcal conjugate vaccine given as trial control. Here the sequenced sample was peripheral blood, taken 28 days after the second dose of the MenACWY control vaccine. Receptor source: an adult who received the MenACWY meningococcal vaccine as a control.

The rearrangement links TRBV19 to TRBJ1-1; TRBD1 matches 10 bases. Germline assignment: CDR1 LNHDA and CDR2 SQIVND (reference sequence). The CDR3 loop spans 16 amino acids. The J segment lost 4 bases and the V segment lost 6 bases, leaving 11 bases of the junction unmatched. As DNA, the CDR3 is TGTGCCAGTAGCCTCAGGACAGGGGGAGTCGGCACTGAAGCTTTCTTT. Its translation: CASSLRTGGVGTEAFF.

Only one count was recorded for this clone. The chain links TRBV5-1 to TRBJ2-1; D unclear. The V end lost 4 bases, the J end lost 0 bases, and 14 bases lay between the germline ends. This CDR3 spans 16 amino acids. CDR1 and CDR2 from the germline V gene are SGHRS and YFSETQ. In nucleotides, the CDR3 is TGCGCCAGCAGCCGACCCCCAGAGAGCTCCTACAATGAGCAGTTCTTC. This gives the protein CASSRPPESSYNEQFF.

The V and J genes are TRBV28 and TRBJ2-7; the match to TRBD2 covers 8 bases. CDR3 size: 15 residues. CDR1 MDHEN and CDR2 SYDVKM come from the germline V gene. Unmatched junction bases numbered 10, after V lost 6 bases and J lost 3 bases. The CDR3 is CASRTTAAGVYEQYF. The CDR3 nucleotides read TGTGCCAGCAGAACCACGGCAGCGGGGGTCTACGAGCAGTACTTC.

The rearrangement joins TRBV3-1 (or the pseudogene TRBV3-2) to TRBJ2-5, with 10 bases aligning to TRBD2. This CDR3 comprises 15 residues. CDR1 and CDR2 from the germline V gene are LGHDT and YNNKEL (reference sequence). The V segment lost 3 bases and the J segment 2 bases; nucleotides outside the gene matches: 3. The CDR3 reads CASSHGLAVQETQYF. For the CDR3, the DNA is TGTGCCAGCAGCCACGGACTAGCGGTGCAAGAGACCCAGTACTTC.

The rearrangement uses TRBV2 and TRBJ2-5; maybe TRBD2 (6 bases). Trimming left V 1 base short and J 5 bases short, with 14 bases between. CDR1 is SNHLY, CDR2 FYNNEI, per germline. The CDR3 loop spans 15 amino acids. The CDR3 region has the DNA TGTGCCAGCAGTGAAGTGCGCGGGGTGGGGGAGACCCAGTACTTC. This sequence encodes CASSEVRGVGETQYF. The whole variable domain, remainder taken from reference TRBV2 and TRBJ2-5, is EPEVTQTPSHQVTQMGQEVILRCVPISNHLYFYWYRQILGQKVEFLVSFYNNEISEKSEIFDDQFSVERPDGSNFTLKIRSTKLEDSAMYFCASSEVRGVGETQYFGPGTRLLVL.

The rearrangement links TRBV6-5 to TRBJ2-3, with 8 nucleotides matching TRBD2. After removal of 4 bases from V and 4 bases from J, the junction contained 4 bases not matched to a gene. CDR3 length: 14 amino acids. Germline V gives CDR1 MNHEY, CDR2 SVGAGI. Here the CDR3 DNA reads TGTGCCAGCAGTTTGGCAGCGGGAGCAGATACGCAGTATTTT. The encoded protein is CASSLAAGADTQYF.

V is TRBV5-1 and J is TRBJ2-2, with D perhaps TRBD1 (6 bases). The V end lost 2 bases, the J end lost 4 bases, and 15 bases lay between the germline ends. CDR1 is SGHRS, CDR2 YFSETQ, per germline. There are 16 residues in the CDR3. In DNA form, the CDR3 reads TGCGCCAGCAGCTTCAAGACAGGACCCAGCACCGGGGAGCTGTTTTTT. Protein product: CASSFKTGPSTGELFF.

In this sample, this clone is medium-sized. This chain joins TRBV5-5 and TRBJ2-3; D gene unclear. The germline V and J ends were trimmed by 0 bases and 2 bases, with 7 bases remaining between them. Germline V lookup: CDR1 SGHKS, CDR2 YYEKEE (reference sequence). This CDR3 has 14 residues. In DNA form, the CDR3 reads TGTGCCAGCAGCTTGGGACTCAACACAGATACGCAGTATTTT. It is translated as CASSLGLNTDTQYF.

CDR3 loop: CASSELGQGITYGYTF. The CDR3 DNA follows: TGTGCCAGCAGTGAATTAGGTCAGGGGATCACCTATGGCTACACCTTC. The chain recombines TRBV2 with TRBJ1-2, with D tentatively TRBD1 (6 bases). V was shortened by 2 bases and J by 4 bases, with 17 bases between the two germline ends. Germline V lookup: CDR1 SNHLY, CDR2 FYNNEI. The CDR3 is made up of 16 amino acids. The complete variable domain, with remaining parts taken from reference TRBV2 and TRBJ1-2, reads EPEVTQTPSHQVTQMGQEVILRCVPISNHLYFYWYRQILGQKVEFLVSFYNNEISEKSEIFDDQFSVERPDGSNFTLKIRSTKLEDSAMYFCASSELGQGITYGYTFGSGTRLTVV.

V is TRBV19 and J is TRBJ1-2; 7 bases are shared with TRBD1. The CDR3 sequence is 12 residues long. Per germline, CDR1 LNHDA and CDR2 SQIVND (reference sequence). V lost 6 bases to trimming and J lost 5 bases; unmatched junction nucleotides: 3. The CDR3: CASRTGQYGYTF. The DNA for the CDR3 is TGTGCCAGTAGGACGGGACAGTATGGCTACACCTTC.

This clone was counted a single time. This rearrangement joins TRBV27 to TRBJ1-3; D gene uncertain. There are 18 residues in the CDR3. The V gene lost 1 base and the J gene lost 0 bases, with 16 bases spanning the gap. The V gene's germline CDR1 is MNHEY and CDR2 SMNVEV (reference sequence). The CDR3, as DNA: TGTGCCAGCAGTTTATACCCGCCCCCACAGCGCTCTGGAAACACCATATATTTT. Translating it yields CASSLYPPPQRSGNTIYF.

This clone turned up a few times. The rearrangement links TRBV24-1 to TRBJ2-1; TRBD1 matches 11 bases. With 2 bases clipped from V and 7 bases from J, the junction kept 0 bases outside the gene matches. CDR1 and CDR2 from the germline V gene are KGHDR and SFDVKD. This CDR3 is built from 14 residues. The CDR3 protein is CATSDWDRGNEQFF. In DNA, the CDR3 is TGTGCCACCAGTGATTGGGACAGGGGGAATGAGCAGTTCTTC.

This chain uses TRBV2 with TRBJ1-1, with D possibly TRBD1 on 5 matching bases. Germline V gives CDR1 SNHLY, CDR2 FYNNEI. The CDR3 is 13 residues long. V was shortened by 9 bases and J by 1 base, with 12 bases between the two germline ends. The CDR3 loop is CASTGTTNTEAFF. The DNA of the CDR3 is TGTGCCAGTACCGGGACTACGAACACTGAAGCTTTCTTT.

V and J are TRBV3-1 (or the pseudogene TRBV3-2) and TRBJ2-1; D might be TRBD2 (5 bases). This CDR3 region has 16 residues. V dropped 1 base and J dropped 0 bases, with 10 bases sitting between them. CDR1 LGHDT and CDR2 YNNKEL come from the germline V gene (reference sequence). The CDR3 region is CASSQGSGSSYNEQFF. The CDR3 nucleotides are TGTGCCAGCAGCCAAGGGAGCGGATCCTCCTACAATGAGCAGTTCTTC.

The chain links TRBV5-4 to TRBJ1-1; no clear D gene. The length of the CDR3 is 12 residues. Trimming shortened V by 2 bases and J by 3 bases, and 5 bases separated the two germline ends. Per germline, CDR1 SGHNT and CDR2 YYREEE (reference sequence). CDR3 loop: CASSFQDTEAFF. The DNA for the CDR3 is TGTGCCAGCAGCTTCCAGGACACTGAAGCTTTCTTT.